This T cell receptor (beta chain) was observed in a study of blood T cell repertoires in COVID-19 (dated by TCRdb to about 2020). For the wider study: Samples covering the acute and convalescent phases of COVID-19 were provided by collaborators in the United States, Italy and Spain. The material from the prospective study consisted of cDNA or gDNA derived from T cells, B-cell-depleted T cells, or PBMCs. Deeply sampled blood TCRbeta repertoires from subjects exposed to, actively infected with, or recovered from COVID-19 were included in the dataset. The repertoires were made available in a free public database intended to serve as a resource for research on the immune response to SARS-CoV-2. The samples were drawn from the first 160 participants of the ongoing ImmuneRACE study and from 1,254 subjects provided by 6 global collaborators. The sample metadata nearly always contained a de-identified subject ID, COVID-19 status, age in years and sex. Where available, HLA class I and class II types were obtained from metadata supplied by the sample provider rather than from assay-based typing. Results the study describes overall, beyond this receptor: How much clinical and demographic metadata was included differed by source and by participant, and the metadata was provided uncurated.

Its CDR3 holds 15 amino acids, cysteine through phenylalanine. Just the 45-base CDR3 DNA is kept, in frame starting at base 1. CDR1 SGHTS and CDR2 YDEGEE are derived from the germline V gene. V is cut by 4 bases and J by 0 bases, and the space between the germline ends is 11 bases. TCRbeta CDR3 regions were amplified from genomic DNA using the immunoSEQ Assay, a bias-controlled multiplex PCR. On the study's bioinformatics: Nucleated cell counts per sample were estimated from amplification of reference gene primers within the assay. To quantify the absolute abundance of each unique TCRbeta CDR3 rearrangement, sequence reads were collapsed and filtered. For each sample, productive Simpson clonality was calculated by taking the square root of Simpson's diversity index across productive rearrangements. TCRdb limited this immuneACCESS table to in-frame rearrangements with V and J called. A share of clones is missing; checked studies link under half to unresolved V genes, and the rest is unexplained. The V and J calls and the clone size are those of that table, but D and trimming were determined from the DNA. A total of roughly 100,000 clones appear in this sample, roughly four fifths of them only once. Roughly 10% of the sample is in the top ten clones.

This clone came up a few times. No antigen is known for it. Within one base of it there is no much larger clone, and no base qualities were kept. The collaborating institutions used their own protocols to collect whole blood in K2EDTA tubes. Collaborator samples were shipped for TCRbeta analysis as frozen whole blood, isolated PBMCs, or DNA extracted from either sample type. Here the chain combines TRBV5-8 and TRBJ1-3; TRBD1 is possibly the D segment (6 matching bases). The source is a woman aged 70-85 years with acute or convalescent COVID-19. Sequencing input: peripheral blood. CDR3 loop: CASSPQGSSGNTIYF. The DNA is TGTGCCAGCAGCCCACAGGGAAGCTCTGGAAACACCATATATTTT. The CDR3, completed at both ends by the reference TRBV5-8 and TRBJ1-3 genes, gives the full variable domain EAGVTQSPTHLIKTRGQQATLRCSPISGHTSVYWYQQALGLGLQFLLWYDEGEERNRGNFPPRFSGRQFPNYSSELNVNALELEDSALYLCASSPQGSSGNTIYFGEGSWLTVV.